The 30 T cell receptor beta chains reported below all come from one sample, sequenced in a study of OX40 agonist ivuxolimab in advanced cancers. Here immunoSEQ multiplex PCR was the method, and the copy in TCRdb shows in-frame clones only, minus some. The sample has about 82,000 clones, around 84% seen once. Sample: CD4+ or CD8+ T cells sorted from blood, taken in a trial of the OX40 agonist ivuxolimab. The receptor source for this set is an adult with an advanced solid tumor such as melanoma, head and neck, liver or kidney cancer.

The chain carries TRBV7-2 and TRBJ1-1, with D maybe TRBD1 (5 bases). In germline, CDR1 is SGHTA, CDR2 FQGNSA. The V gene lost 3 bases and the J gene lost 5 bases, with 10 bases spanning the gap. The CDR3 loop spans 13 amino acids. The CDR3 is CASSFGGWTEAFF. CDR3 sequence (DNA): TGTGCCAGCAGCTTCGGGGGTTGGACTGAAGCTTTCTTT.

The V gene is TRBV5-1, the J gene TRBJ1-1; D remains ambiguous. CDR3 length: 15 residues. V lost 0 bases, J lost 1 base, and 10 bases lay in between. Per germline, CDR1 SGHRS and CDR2 YFSETQ. CDR3 sequence (DNA): TGCGCCAGCAGCTTGGTGTTGGGGAAGAACACTGAAGCTTTCTTT. Protein: CASSLVLGKNTEAFF.

Only one count was recorded for this clone. The chain is built from TRBV6-6 and TRBJ2-3, with a weak D call TRBD2 (6 bases). The germline gives CDR1 MNHNY, CDR2 SVGAGI (reference sequence). The length of the CDR3 is 13 residues. Trimming pared 5 bases from V and 2 bases from J, leaving 8 bases between. In DNA, the CDR3 is TGTGCCAGCAGTCGGGACTCCACAGATACGCAGTATTTT. Amino acids: CASSRDSTDTQYF.

The rearrangement joins TRBV5-1 to TRBJ2-7, with TRBD2 matching over 9 bases. CDR3 length: 15 amino acids. The V gene's germline CDR1 is SGHRS and CDR2 YFSETQ. Unmatched junction bases numbered 7, after V lost 5 bases and J lost 1 base. The CDR3 DNA reads TGCGCCAGCAGTCCCGGGACTAGCTTATCCTACGAGCAGTACTTC. Protein product: CASSPGTSLSYEQYF.

This chain connects TRBV5-1 to TRBJ2-7, with TRBD1 identical over 7 bases. V shed 1 base and J 3 bases; nucleotides not matched to a gene: 4. CDR3 length equals 14 residues. Germline V CDR1 and CDR2: SGHRS, YFSETQ. The CDR3 region is CASSLTGTDYEQYF. In nucleotides, the CDR3 is TGCGCCAGCAGCTTGACGGGGACAGACTACGAGCAGTACTTC.

This clone was observed a single time. V is TRBV19 and J is TRBJ1-2; D remains ambiguous. Germline CDR1 and CDR2: LNHDA and SQIVND (reference sequence). The CDR3 sequence is 13 residues long. The V gene lost 3 bases and the J gene lost 4 bases, with 9 bases spanning the gap. The DNA of the CDR3 is TGTGCCAGTAGTATTACGGCCCTCTATGGCTACACCTTC. Translating gives CASSITALYGYTF. The variable domain in full, completed from reference TRBV19 and TRBJ1-2, reads DGGITQSPKYLFRKEGQNVTLSCEQNLNHDAMYWYRQDPGQGLRLIYYSQIVNDFQKGDIAEGYSVSREKKESFPLTVTSAQKNPTAFYLCASSITALYGYTFGSGTRLTVV.

This CDR3 reads CASSFGLAVTGTQYF. The CDR3 DNA reads TGTGCCAGCAGCTTCGGACTAGCGGTTACTGGTACGCAGTATTTT. The chain couples TRBV5-4 to TRBJ2-3, with 10 positions matching TRBD2. Germline V gives CDR1 SGHNT, CDR2 YYREEE (reference sequence). This CDR3 has 15 residues. J was trimmed by 8 bases and V by 2 bases; bases with no gene match: 8.

In the case of this clone: At one end, the junction sequence differs from germline, possibly due to a read error. This chain joins TRBV10-3 and TRBJ2-7; TRBD1 matches 7 bases. This CDR3 comprises 15 residues. In germline, CDR1 is ENHRY, CDR2 SYGVKD. CDR3 in amino acids: CASSVLWDSSYEQYF. The CDR3 coding sequence is TGTGCCAGCAGTGTGCTTTGGGACAGTTCCTACGAGCAGTACTTC.

This chain joins TRBV7-9 and TRBJ1-2, with D maybe TRBD1 (5 bases). V was shortened by 10 bases and J by 3 bases, with 12 bases between the two germline ends. Germline-derived CDR1 and CDR2 are SEHNR and FQNEAQ (reference sequence). CDR3 size: 12 residues. The CDR3 DNA is TGTGCCATACCAGGGACGTACTATGGCTACACCTTC. Protein: CAIPGTYYGYTF.

The rearrangement joins TRBV27 to TRBJ2-3; 11 bases map to TRBD2. This CDR3 has 18 residues. V dropped 0 bases and J dropped 2; count of bases not matched to a gene: 7. In germline, CDR1 is MNHEY, CDR2 SMNVEV (reference sequence). The CDR3 sequence: CASSLSQTSGTLTDTQYF. The CDR3 coding sequence is TGTGCCAGCAGTTTATCCCAGACTAGCGGGACCCTCACAGATACGCAGTATTTT.

J is TRBJ1-5 and V is TRBV30; possible D gene TRBD1, 6 bases. This CDR3 comprises 15 residues. V lost 3 bases, J lost 0 bases, and 12 bases lay in between. CDR1 is GTSNPN and CDR2 is SVGIG in the germline V gene (reference sequence). DNA for the CDR3: TGTGCCTGGAGCCAAGACAGGTATAGCAATCAGCCCCAGCATTTT. It encodes CAWSQDRYSNQPQHF.

The chain joins TRBV7-3 to TRBJ2-7; D is uncertain. Trimming removed 5 bases from V and 1 base from J, with 12 bases in between. CDR3 size: 14 residues. The germline gives CDR1 SGHTA, CDR2 FQGTGA. This CDR3 reads CASSPFYGSYEQYF. DNA of the CDR3: TGTGCCAGCAGCCCCTTCTACGGGTCCTACGAGCAGTACTTC.

This chain uses TRBV5-5 with TRBJ2-7; D tentatively fits TRBD1 or TRBD2 (5 bases each). CDR1 is SGHKS, CDR2 YYEKEE, per germline (reference sequence). Trimming shortened V by 2 bases and J by 3 bases, and 12 bases separated the two germline ends. This CDR3 region has 14 residues. CDR3 sequence: CASSFERGFYEQYF. CDR3 sequence (DNA): TGTGCCAGCAGCTTCGAGAGGGGATTCTACGAGCAGTACTTC. The full variable domain, completed using reference TRBV5-5 and TRBJ2-7, is DAGVTQSPTHLIKTRGQQVTLRCSPISGHKSVSWYQQVLGQGPQFIFQYYEKEERGRGNFPDRFSARQFPNYSSELNVNALLLGDSALYLCASSFERGFYEQYFGPGTRLTVT.

The V gene is TRBV2, the J gene TRBJ2-6; TRBD2 is a possible D gene (6 bases). This CDR3 spans 15 amino acids. Germline V CDR1 and CDR2: SNHLY, FYNNEI. With 2 bases removed from V and 8 bases from J, the gap between germline ends came to 13 bases. The chain's CDR3 is CASSEFIGGTNVLTF. The CDR3 DNA is TGTGCCAGCAGTGAATTTATTGGCGGGACCAACGTCCTGACTTTC.

This clone was counted once. The V call is TRBV29-1, the J call TRBJ2-7; D gene uncertain. The germline CDR1 and CDR2 sequences are SQVTM and ANQGSEA. The CDR3 is 14 residues long. The V end lost 0 bases, the J end lost 1 base, and 10 bases lay between the germline ends. CDR3 DNA sequence: TGCAGCGTTGAAGATCCATCTGAGTCCTACGAGCAGTACTTC. This codes for CSVEDPSESYEQYF.

CDR3 in amino acids: CASSFRRTDTQYF. The CDR3 nucleotides are TGTGCCAGCAGCTTTAGGCGCACAGATACGCAGTATTTT. The chain uses TRBV7-3 and TRBJ2-3; D remains unclear. Germline V gene sequence: CDR1 SGHTA, CDR2 FQGTGA. The V and J ends lost 3 bases and 1 base respectively, with 5 bases between them. This CDR3 spans 13 amino acids.

The chain carries TRBV5-1 and TRBJ2-1; 11 bases line up with TRBD2. Germline lookup yields CDR1 SGHRS and CDR2 YFSETQ. The CDR3 contains 17 residues. Trimming cost V 4 bases and J 5 bases; bases outside gene matches: 11. CDR3 protein: CASSKRRLAGSDNEQFF. The CDR3, as DNA: TGCGCCAGCAGCAAACGTCGACTAGCGGGGAGTGACAATGAGCAGTTCTTC.

This clone was detected once. V gene TRBV19 combines with J gene TRBJ1-1; 7 bases are shared with TRBD1. J gave up 0 bases and V 6 bases, and 4 bases lay outside the gene matches. This CDR3 has 14 amino acids. The germline V gene has CDR1 LNHDA and CDR2 SQIVND (reference sequence). The CDR3 reads CASREGQLNTEAFF. The CDR3 bases are TGTGCCAGTAGGGAGGGACAGCTGAACACTGAAGCTTTCTTT.

The V call is TRBV30, the J call TRBJ2-1; 8 bases fit TRBD2. Unmatched junction bases numbered 15, after V lost 3 bases and J lost 8 bases. This CDR3 is built from 16 residues. Germline CDR1 is GTSNPN and CDR2 is SVGIG (reference sequence). CDR3 nucleotides: TGTGCCTGGAGCGAAGGCCCCGGGGGGGCCGGAGATGAGCAGTTCTTC. It is translated as CAWSEGPGGAGDEQFF.

This clone came up once. V usage is TRBV7-2 and J usage is TRBJ2-7; TRBD1 matches 8 bases. J gave up 2 bases and V 5 bases, and 5 bases lay outside the gene matches. From germline, CDR1 is SGHTA and CDR2 FQGNSA. The CDR3 extends over 14 amino acids. The CDR3 here is CASSVGTGPYEQYF. The CDR3 DNA reads as TGTGCCAGCAGCGTCGGGACAGGCCCCTACGAGCAGTACTTC. The full variable domain, completed using reference TRBV7-2 and TRBJ2-7, is GAGVSQSPSNKVTEKGKDVELRCDPISGHTALYWYRQSLGQGLEFLIYFQGNSAPDKSGLPSDRFSAERTGGSVSTLTIQRTQQEDSAVYLCASSVGTGPYEQYFGPGTRLTVT.

V usage is TRBV18 and J usage is TRBJ2-1, with 12 bases lining up with TRBD2. Germline lookup yields CDR1 KGHSH and CDR2 LQKENI. V was clipped by 1 base and J by 9 bases; unmatched bases: 16. This CDR3 has 19 amino acids. CDR3 DNA: TGTGCCAGCTCACCACTAGGCTCCCTAGCGGGGGGGCGCATCCCTGAGCAGTTCTTC. Amino acids: CASSPLGSLAGGRIPEQFF.

The J gene is TRBJ1-6, the V gene TRBV7-9, with 9 bases that match TRBD1. Germline assignment: CDR1 SEHNR and CDR2 FQNEAQ (reference sequence). The CDR3 runs 16 residues. V lost 4 bases to trimming and J lost 3 bases; unmatched junction nucleotides: 4. The CDR3 DNA sequence: TGTGCCAGCAGCTCCGGACAGGGGTTCTATAATTCACCCCTCCACTTT. It is translated as CASSSGQGFYNSPLHF.

The V call is TRBV11-2, the J call TRBJ2-1, with 9 bases identical to TRBD1. This CDR3 is 16 amino acids long. With V trimmed by 5 bases and J by 5 bases, 10 bases remained unmatched. CDR1 SGHAT and CDR2 FQNNGV come from the germline V gene. The CDR3 bases are TGTGCCAGCAGCCGTCGGGTCAGGACAGGGGACAATGAGCAGTTCTTC. Amino acid sequence: CASSRRVRTGDNEQFF.

This chain connects TRBV6-1 to TRBJ1-3, with 7 bases aligning to TRBD1. V lost 4 bases and J lost 0; bases outside the gene matches: 6. Germline CDR1 is MNHNS and CDR2 is SASEGT. The CDR3 is 16 residues long. CDR3 DNA: TGTGCCAGCAGTGCCTGGGACAGTTCCTCTGGAAACACCATATATTTT. Residues: CASSAWDSSSGNTIYF.

J is TRBJ2-1 and V is TRBV6-1; D is unresolved. The ends were cut back, 7 bases at V and 5 bases at J, with 6 bases in the middle. This CDR3 is 11 amino acids long. In germline, CDR1 is MNHNS, CDR2 SASEGT. The CDR3 DNA follows: TGTGCCAGCAACAGACACAATGAGCAGTTCTTC. Translation: CASNRHNEQFF.

This clone occurred once. The chain recombines TRBV7-2 with TRBJ1-5; possibly TRBD1 for D (5 bases). The CDR3 sequence is 14 residues long. Trimming removed 5 bases at V and 5 bases at J, with 13 bases between. Per the germline V gene, CDR1 is SGHTA and CDR2 is FQGNSA. In DNA form, the CDR3 reads TGTGCCAGCAGCCGACTCCAGGGTCATCAGCCCCAGCATTTT. Its protein is CASSRLQGHQPQHF.

Here the CDR3 reads CASSEQGNTEAFF. The CDR3 bases are TGTGCCAGCAGTGAACAGGGCAACACTGAAGCTTTCTTT. The chain recombines TRBV6-4 with TRBJ1-1, with D maybe TRBD1 (6 bases). V gave up 3 bases and J gave up 2 bases, with 7 bases separating them. CDR3 length equals 13 residues. Germline V gene sequence: CDR1 MRHNA, CDR2 SNTAGT.

The chain carries TRBV7-2 and TRBJ2-7, with a tentative D call TRBD2 (6 bases). V dropped 4 bases and J dropped 1 base, with 8 bases sitting between them. CDR1 is SGHTA and CDR2 is FQGNSA in the germline V gene. This CDR3 has 13 amino acids. The CDR3 is CASSWRGSYEQYF. The DNA of the CDR3 is TGTGCCAGCAGCTGGAGGGGATCCTACGAGCAGTACTTC. Complete variable domain (other parts from reference TRBV7-2 and TRBJ2-7): GAGVSQSPSNKVTEKGKDVELRCDPISGHTALYWYRQSLGQGLEFLIYFQGNSAPDKSGLPSDRFSAERTGGSVSTLTIQRTQQEDSAVYLCASSWRGSYEQYFGPGTRLTVT.

This clone appeared a single time. The V call is TRBV4-3, the J call TRBJ2-1; D remains ambiguous. Per the germline V gene, CDR1 is LGHNA and CDR2 is YSLEER. V shed 1 base and J shed 8 bases, with 15 bases lying between them. The CDR3 runs 15 residues. The CDR3 region has the DNA TGCGCCAGCAGCCAAGGGTCAGTATCAGGCGATGAGCAGTTCTTC. It codes for CASSQGSVSGDEQFF.

This chain uses TRBV6-5 with TRBJ2-1, with 10 bases that match TRBD2. The CDR3 runs 15 residues. CDR1 MNHEY and CDR2 SVGAGI come from the germline V gene. The junction had 2 bases not matched to a gene; V was cut back by 2 bases and J by 4 bases. CDR3 sequence reads: CASSYGTSVYNEQFF. The CDR3, as DNA: TGTGCCAGCAGTTACGGGACTAGCGTTTACAATGAGCAGTTCTTC.